Listed below are T cell receptor beta chains from one sample, sequenced in a study. MiXCR was run by TCRdb on the RT-PCR reads, yielding one entry per CDR3 protein. The sample consists of about 700,000 distinct CDR3 sequences, 14% of them appearing once. Specimen: memory CD4+ T cells from blood. All receptors come from a female donor in good health, serving as a healthy control. Each CDR3 is given with its conserved first and last residue. Each record gives: clone size, D gene, V gene, J gene, CDR3 protein, CDR3 DNA. A D gene is named only where the DNA matches it firmly. Clone sizes are given selectively: once, few, many, or a class where the clone is expanded.

>many|TRBD1|TRBV11-2|TRBJ1-1
CASSAGTVNTEAFF
TGTGCCAGCAGTGCCGGGACAGTGAACACTGAAGCTTTCTTT
>few|-|TRBV5-1|TRBJ1-1
CASSPGRGRTTEAFF
TGCGCCAGCAGCCCGGGCAGGGGAAGGACCACTGAAGCTTTCTTT
>-|TRBD2|TRBV28|TRBJ2-7
CATSRAGARYEQYF
TGTGCCACCAGCCGAGCGGGGGCCCGCTACGAGCAGTACTTC
>-|-|TRBV5-1|TRBJ2-2
CASSFGTLTGELFF
TGCGCCAGCAGCTTCGGGACACTTACCGGGGAGCTGTTTTTT
>few|-|TRBV20-1|TRBJ2-5
CSARTMETQYF
TGCAGTGCTAGAACGATGGAGACCCAGTACTTC
>many|TRBD2|TRBV6-5|TRBJ2-5
CASSYSLAGGTRETQYF
TGTGCCAGCAGTTACTCGCTAGCGGGAGGGACGCGTGAGACCCAGTACTTC
>-|-|TRBV7-8|TRBJ1-2
CASSLQEANYGYTF
TGTGCCAGCAGCTTACAGGAAGCTAACTATGGCTACACCTTC
>few|-|TRBV24-1|TRBJ2-7
CATGSGQNYEQYF
TGTGCCACCGGGTCTGGGCAGAACTACGAGCAGTACTTC
>few|-|TRBV5-1|TRBJ1-1
CASRLIGDTEAFF
TGCGCCAGCAGATTGATAGGGGACACTGAAGCTTTCTTT
>-|-|TRBV6-6|TRBJ1-1
CASTIQRNTEAFF
TGTGCCAGCACCATACAGCGGAACACTGAAGCTTTCTTT
>-|-|TRBV12-3/TRBV12-4|TRBJ2-3
CASTSDGMVDTQYF
TGTGCCAGCACCTCGGACGGAATGGTGGATACGCAGTATTTT
>-|TRBD2|TRBV7-6|TRBJ2-1
CASSAGTSINEQFF
TGTGCCAGCAGCGCCGGGACTAGTATCAATGAGCAGTTCTTC
>-|TRBD2|TRBV20-1|TRBJ2-5
CSASDSGVGGGETQYF
TGCAGTGCTAGTGACAGCGGAGTGGGGGGGGGAGAGACCCAGTACTTC
>-|-|TRBV7-7|TRBJ1-3
CASSSLQGNTIYF
TGTGCCAGCAGCTCCTTACAGGGAAACACCATATATTTT
>-|-|TRBV18|TRBJ1-5
CASSPREGSNQPQHF
TGTGCCAGCTCACCTCGGGAAGGGAGCAATCAGCCCCAGCATTTT
>few|-|TRBV7-2|TRBJ1-5
CASSAPPGERQPQHF
TGTGCCAGCAGCGCACCCCCAGGGGAGAGACAGCCCCAGCATTTT
>few|TRBD1|TRBV9|TRBJ2-1
CASSPRQGARNEQFF
TGTGCCAGCAGCCCCCGACAGGGAGCTCGTAATGAGCAGTTCTTC
>few|-|TRBV6-5|TRBJ2-2
CASSYSQNTGELFF
TGTGCCAGCAGTTACTCGCAGAACACCGGGGAGCTGTTTTTT
>many|-|TRBV7-3|TRBJ2-3
CASTSDTQYF
TGTGCCAGCACCTCCGATACGCAGTATTTT
>few|TRBD2|TRBV7-9|TRBJ2-1
CASTLTGTSVNEQFF
TGTGCCAGCACCCTCACCGGGACTAGTGTCAATGAGCAGTTCTTC
>-|-|TRBV29-1|TRBJ1-5
CSVGGGADQPPHF
-
>-|-|TRBV6-2/TRBV6-3|TRBJ1-2
CASSDATLPPGYTF
TGTGCCAGCAGTGACGCGACCCTTCCGCCGGGCTACACCTTC
>few|-|TRBV10-2|TRBJ2-1
CASTGVSYNEQFF
TGCGCCAGCACGGGGGTCTCCTACAATGAGCAGTTCTTC